This T cell receptor beta chain was sequenced for a study of T cell changes during pregnancy in multiple sclerosis. In its sample, this clone was seen once. Libraries were prepared by immunoSEQ multiplex PCR; TCRdb keeps only in-frame clonotypes and omits some of them. The data hold about 92,000 clones, with approximately 92% observed a single time. Sequencing was performed on peripheral blood, taken in the first trimester of pregnancy. This TCR was recovered from a female donor with multiple sclerosis, enrolled in a pregnancy study.

The CDR3 loop is CASSQSSGGEPRSTEAFF. Written as DNA, the CDR3 is TGCGCCAGCAGTCAATCGTCAGGGGGCGAACCCCGAAGCACTGAAGCTTTCTTT. This rearrangement joins TRBV23-1 to TRBJ1-1, with 8 bases identical to TRBD1. TRBV23-1 is an open reading frame whose function is uncertain. V lost 0 bases and J lost 4; bases outside the gene matches: 13. The CDR3 covers 18 residues.